This TCR beta chain was sequenced during a study of blood T cell repertoires in COVID-19. Study in general: COVID-19 samples from acute and convalescent phases originated in the United States, Italy and Spain. PBMCs, B-cell-depleted T cells, or T cells were the source of the cDNA or gDNA that made up the material.

The table came from immunoSEQ multiplex PCR; TCRdb's copy has only in-frame clones and leaves some out. The sample includes over 35,000 clones, over 70% of them seen just once. With 5 bases clipped from V and 3 bases from J, the junction kept 3 bases outside the gene matches. CDR1 GTSNPN and CDR2 SVGIG come from the germline V gene (reference sequence). The CDR3 extends over 14 amino acids. This TCR came from a man aged 50-60 years with acute or convalescent COVID-19. Sequencing input: peripheral blood. The V call is TRBV30, the J call TRBJ2-2; 10 bases line up with TRBD1. The CDR3 coding sequence is TGTGCCTGGGGGGGGACAGGGGACACCGGGGAGCTGTTTTTT. Translation gives CAWGGTGDTGELFF.